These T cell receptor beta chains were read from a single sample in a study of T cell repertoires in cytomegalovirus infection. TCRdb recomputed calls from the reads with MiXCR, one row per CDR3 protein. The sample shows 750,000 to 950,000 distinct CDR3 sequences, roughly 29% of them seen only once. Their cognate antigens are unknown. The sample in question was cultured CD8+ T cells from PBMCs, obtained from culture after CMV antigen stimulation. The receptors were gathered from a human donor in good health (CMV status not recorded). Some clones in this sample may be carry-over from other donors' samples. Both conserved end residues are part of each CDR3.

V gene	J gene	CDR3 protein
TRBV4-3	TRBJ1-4	CASSQPSGTVNEKLFF
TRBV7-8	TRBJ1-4	CASSLEGVTNEKLFF
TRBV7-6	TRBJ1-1	CASSLLRSHHTEAFF
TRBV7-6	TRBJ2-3	CASSPGTSGGATDTQYF
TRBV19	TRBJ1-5	CASSRDTWVGFFAQPQHF
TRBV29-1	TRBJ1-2	CSVSRGVIYGYTF
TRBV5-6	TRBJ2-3	CASRGVAVTQYF
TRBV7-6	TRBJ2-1	CASSLEVSLSGQSSYNEQFF
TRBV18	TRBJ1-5	CASSPSRQQHQPQHF
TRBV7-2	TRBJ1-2	CASSLAPRGMEGYTF
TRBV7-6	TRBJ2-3	CASRPSVTSTDTQYF
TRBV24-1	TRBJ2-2	CATSSRVNTGELFF
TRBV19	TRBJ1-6	CASSMPGGVFPGDSPLHF
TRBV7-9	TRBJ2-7	CASSLTGTGDEQYF
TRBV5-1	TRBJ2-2	CASSLTMGQGTNTGELFF
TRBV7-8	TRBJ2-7	CASSLRLGGISSYEQYF
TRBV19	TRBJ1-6	CASSTFGYNSPLHF
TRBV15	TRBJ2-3	CATSRGGRASTDTQYF
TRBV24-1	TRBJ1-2	CATSDGAPGQGVVPYGYTF
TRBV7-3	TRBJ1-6	CASSLTDGNNSPLHF
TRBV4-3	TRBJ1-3	CASSQDGQGPPGNTIYF
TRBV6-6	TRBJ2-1	CASLPRLAGVSSYNEQFF
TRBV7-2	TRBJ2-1	CASSLARQSYNEQFF
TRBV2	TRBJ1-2	CASSGGGGYGYTF
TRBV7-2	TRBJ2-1	CASSVVSDEQFF
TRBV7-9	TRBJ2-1	CASSSFVGQYYNEQFF
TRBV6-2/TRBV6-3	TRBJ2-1	CAIRKGGRYNEQFF
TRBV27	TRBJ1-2	CASSPTGTPLGYTF
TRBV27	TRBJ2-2	CASSSSGNTGELFF
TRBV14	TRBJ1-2	CASSQEQFYGYTF
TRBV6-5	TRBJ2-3	CASRVRVTDTQYF
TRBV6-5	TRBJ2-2	CASRLKFGGDTGELFF
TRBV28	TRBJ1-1	CASSSTSRGTEAFF
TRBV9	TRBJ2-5	CASSPYAGAVGETQYF
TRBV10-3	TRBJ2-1	CAISVGGGPYNEQFF
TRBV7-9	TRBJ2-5	CASSPLAGGYQETQYF
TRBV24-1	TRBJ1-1	CATSRGGRSTEAFF
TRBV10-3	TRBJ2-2	CAILSGTTANTGELFF
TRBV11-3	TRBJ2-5	CASSLGRRETQYF
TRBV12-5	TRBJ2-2	CASGLVRGSRTGELFF
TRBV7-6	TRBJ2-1	CASNPGGGGNEQFF
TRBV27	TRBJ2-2	CASSSTGPIAELFF
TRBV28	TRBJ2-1	CASSHRDNYNEQFF
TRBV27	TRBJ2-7	CASSSGQALGEQYF
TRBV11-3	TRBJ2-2	CASSFKSMDTGELFF
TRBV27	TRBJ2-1	CASSFFGPGNEQFF
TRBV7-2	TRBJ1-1	CASSYLKRDTEAFF
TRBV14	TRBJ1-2	CASSQQRKGPGYTF